Presented here are 9 T cell receptor beta chains from one specimen sequenced in a study of T cell repertoires in cytomegalovirus infection. These receptors lack a known antigen. MiXCR, run by TCRdb on the reads, gives a single entry per CDR3 protein. The sample records tens of thousands of distinct CDR3 sequences, about 20% being singletons. Specimen: CD8+ T cells from cultured PBMCs, collected from culture after CMV antigen stimulation. The receptors derive from a human donor in good health (CMV status not recorded). Some clones in this sample may be carry-over from other donors' samples.

This clonotype occurred a few times. The chain recombines TRBV7-9 with TRBJ1-2; TRBD1 agrees at 7 bases. V lost 0 bases, J lost 3 bases, and 4 bases stayed unmatched. Germline V lookup: CDR1 SEHNR, CDR2 FQNEAQ (reference sequence). CDR3 length equals 15 residues. CDR3 in amino acids: CASSLATGQDYGYTF. The CDR3 coding sequence is TGTGCCAGCAGCTTAGCGACAGGGCAGGACTATGGCTACACCTTC.

CDR3 DNA sequence: TGTGCCATCAGTGAGTCGAAGCGGGGGGAGAAGTTTGGCTACACCTTC. It specifies CAISESKRGEKFGYTF. The J gene is TRBJ1-2, the V gene TRBV10-3, with D perhaps matching TRBD1 (5 bases). The germline V gene encodes CDR1 ENHRY and CDR2 SYGVKD. The CDR3 length is 16 residues. V lost 0 bases and J 7 bases, leaving 18 bases between the germline ends.

The J gene is TRBJ2-7, the V gene TRBV7-6, with D possibly being TRBD1 (6 bases). Germline loops: CDR1 SGHVS, CDR2 FNYEAQ. CDR3 length: 16 amino acids. Trimming stripped 5 bases from V and 7 bases from J, with 24 bases between. CDR3 DNA: TGTGCCAGCAGCCGTAGCGACTTTGGTGTAACAGGGGAGCAGTACTTC. Its protein product is CASSRSDFGVTGEQYF.

This clonotype has at least ten counts. This sequence joins TRBV7-9 and TRBJ2-1, with D maybe TRBD1 (6 bases). Germline V gives CDR1 SEHNR, CDR2 FQNEAQ (reference sequence). There are 16 residues in the CDR3. Trimming shortened V by 5 bases and J by 2 bases, and 16 bases separated the two germline ends. CDR3 residues: CASSTPGEPTYNEQFF. The CDR3 DNA follows: TGTGCCAGCAGCACGCCAGGGGAACCTACCTACAATGAGCAGTTCTTC.

The chain employs TRBV19 and TRBJ2-1, with TRBD1 matching 8 bases. Per germline, CDR1 LNHDA and CDR2 SQIVND (reference sequence). The CDR3 extends over 17 amino acids. The junction had 9 bases not matched to a gene; V was cut back by 5 bases and J by 0 bases. The CDR3 loop reads CASSARTGRNSYNEQFF. CDR3 sequence (DNA): TGTGCCAGTAGTGCTCGGACAGGGCGAAACTCCTACAATGAGCAGTTCTTC.

In nucleotides, the CDR3 is TGTGCCAGCAACACGGGGAGCTCTGGAAACACCATATATTTT. Translation gives CASNTGSSGNTIYF. The genes are TRBV6-2 or TRBV6-3 and TRBJ1-3; D call uncertain. The CDR3 is 14 amino acids. Germline CDR1 reads MNHEY; CDR2 reads SVGEGT. The V and J ends lost 7 bases and 0 bases respectively, with 10 bases between them.

The J gene is TRBJ1-1, the V gene TRBV4-1, with 11 bases aligning to TRBD1. The CDR3 runs to 14 residues. Looked up from germline, CDR1 is MGHRA and CDR2 is YSYEKL. The ends lost 2 bases at V and 6 bases at J; junction bases unmatched: 2. CDR3 protein: CASSQRTGGSEAFF. CDR3 DNA: TGCGCCAGCAGCCAACGGACAGGGGGCTCTGAAGCTTTCTTT.

This clonotype has more than one count but fewer than ten. This chain connects TRBV7-9 to TRBJ1-2; D ambiguous. The CDR3 is 14 amino acids. V lost 2 bases, J lost 6 bases, and 13 bases lay in between. Per germline, CDR1 SEHNR and CDR2 FQNEAQ (reference sequence). The CDR3 nucleotides are TGTGCCAGCAGCTTAAGTCCACCCTACGATGGCTACACCTTC. This codes for CASSLSPPYDGYTF. Drawing the rest from reference TRBV7-9 and TRBJ1-2, the complete variable domain is DTGVSQNPRHKITKRGQNVTFRCDPISEHNRLYWYRQTLGQGPEFLTYFQNEAQLEKSRLLSDRFSAERPKGSFSTLEIQRTEQGDSAMYLCASSLSPPYDGYTFGSGTRLTVV.

This clonotype was detected only a few times. V is TRBV19 and J is TRBJ1-1; tentatively, D is TRBD1 (5 bases). The CDR3 length is 13 residues. From germline, CDR1 is LNHDA and CDR2 SQIVND (reference sequence). Between the trimmed V and J ends, which lost 5 bases and 5 bases, there was a span of 12 bases. DNA of the CDR3: TGTGCCAGTAGTTTGGGGGGGTGGACTGAAGCTTTCTTT. It codes for CASSLGGWTEAFF.